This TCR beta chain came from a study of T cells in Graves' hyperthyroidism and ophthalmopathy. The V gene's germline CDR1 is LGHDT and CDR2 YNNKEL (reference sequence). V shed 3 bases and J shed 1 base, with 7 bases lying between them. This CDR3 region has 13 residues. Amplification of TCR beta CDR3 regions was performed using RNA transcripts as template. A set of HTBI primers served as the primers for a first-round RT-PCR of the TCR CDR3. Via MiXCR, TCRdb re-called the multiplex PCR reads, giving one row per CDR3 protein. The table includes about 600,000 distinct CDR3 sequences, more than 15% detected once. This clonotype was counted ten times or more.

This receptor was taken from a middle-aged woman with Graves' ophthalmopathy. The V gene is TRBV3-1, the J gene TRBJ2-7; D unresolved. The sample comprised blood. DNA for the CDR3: TGTGCCAGCAGCCAGACGGCTTCCTACGAGCAGTACTTC. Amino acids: CASSQTASYEQYF.